This TCR beta chain stems from a study of CD8+CD57+ T cells in acquired aplastic anemia. For the study at large: Mean DNA quantity obtained from sorted CD4+ and CD8+ cells was around 3.2 ug. CD4+ cells from healthy donors averaged about 10.8 million reads.

Trimming left V 4 bases short and J 9 bases short, with 10 bases between. The germline V gene has CDR1 SGHNT and CDR2 YYREEE (reference sequence). CDR3 length: 12 residues. Genomic DNA, serving as template, underwent TCR beta VDJ and CDR3 profiling. TCRdb used MiXCR to reprocess the reads, holding one entry per CDR3 protein. The sample shows about 160,000 distinct CDR3 sequences, roughly 45% of them seen only once. There are many counts of this clonotype. This receptor was taken from a human donor in good health. The source material was sorted CD4+, CD8+, or CD8+CD57+ T cells (not recorded which) from PBMCs. This chain connects TRBV5-4 to TRBJ2-2; D is ambiguous. The CDR3, as DNA: TGTGCCAGCAGCCACGAAGACAGGGAGCTGTTTTTT. Translating it yields CASSHEDRELFF.